A single sample gave rise to the 3 T cell receptor beta chains below, sequenced in a study of blood T cell repertoires in COVID-19. Assay used: immunoSEQ multiplex PCR; TCRdb lists only in-frame clones, some missing. The sample lists roughly 330,000 clones; around 90% were seen once. Sequencing was performed on peripheral blood. Every receptor here comes from a man younger than 30 who had recovered from COVID-19.

The rearrangement joins TRBV6-2 or TRBV6-3 to TRBJ1-1, with D possibly being TRBD1 (5 bases). Germline V gene lookup returns CDR1 MNHEY and CDR2 SVGEGT. The CDR3 consists of 14 residues. Trimming left V 6 bases short and J 0 bases short, with 11 bases between. In DNA, the CDR3 is TGTGCCAGCAGCCTGGGGGGAATGAACACTGAAGCTTTCTTT. The encoded protein is CASSLGGMNTEAFF.

This clone was seen only a few times. The rearrangement uses TRBV7-9 and TRBJ2-1; TRBD1 matches 7 bases. With V trimmed by 5 bases and J by 5 bases, 15 bases remained unmatched. The CDR3 spans 17 residues. Germline CDR1 SEHNR, CDR2 FQNEAQ (reference sequence). This CDR3 reads CASSPRVLQGIDNEQFF. The CDR3 DNA sequence: TGTGCCAGCAGCCCTCGCGTCTTACAGGGGATTGACAATGAGCAGTTCTTC.

The gene calls are TRBV9 and TRBJ2-7; maybe TRBD1 (6 bases). This CDR3 has 15 residues. Germline V gene sequence: CDR1 SGDLS, CDR2 YYNGEE. Trimming shortened V by 4 bases and J by 0 bases, and 14 bases separated the two germline ends. CDR3 region: CASSPQGSPSYEQYF. CDR3 in DNA: TGTGCCAGCAGCCCCCAGGGGAGCCCCTCCTACGAGCAGTACTTC. The full variable domain, with the rest looked up from reference TRBV9 and TRBJ2-7, is DSGVTQTPKHLITATGQRVTLRCSPRSGDLSVYWYQQSLDQGLQFLIQYYNGEERAKGNILERFSAQQFPDLHSELNLSSLELGDSALYFCASSPQGSPSYEQYFGPGTRLTVT.